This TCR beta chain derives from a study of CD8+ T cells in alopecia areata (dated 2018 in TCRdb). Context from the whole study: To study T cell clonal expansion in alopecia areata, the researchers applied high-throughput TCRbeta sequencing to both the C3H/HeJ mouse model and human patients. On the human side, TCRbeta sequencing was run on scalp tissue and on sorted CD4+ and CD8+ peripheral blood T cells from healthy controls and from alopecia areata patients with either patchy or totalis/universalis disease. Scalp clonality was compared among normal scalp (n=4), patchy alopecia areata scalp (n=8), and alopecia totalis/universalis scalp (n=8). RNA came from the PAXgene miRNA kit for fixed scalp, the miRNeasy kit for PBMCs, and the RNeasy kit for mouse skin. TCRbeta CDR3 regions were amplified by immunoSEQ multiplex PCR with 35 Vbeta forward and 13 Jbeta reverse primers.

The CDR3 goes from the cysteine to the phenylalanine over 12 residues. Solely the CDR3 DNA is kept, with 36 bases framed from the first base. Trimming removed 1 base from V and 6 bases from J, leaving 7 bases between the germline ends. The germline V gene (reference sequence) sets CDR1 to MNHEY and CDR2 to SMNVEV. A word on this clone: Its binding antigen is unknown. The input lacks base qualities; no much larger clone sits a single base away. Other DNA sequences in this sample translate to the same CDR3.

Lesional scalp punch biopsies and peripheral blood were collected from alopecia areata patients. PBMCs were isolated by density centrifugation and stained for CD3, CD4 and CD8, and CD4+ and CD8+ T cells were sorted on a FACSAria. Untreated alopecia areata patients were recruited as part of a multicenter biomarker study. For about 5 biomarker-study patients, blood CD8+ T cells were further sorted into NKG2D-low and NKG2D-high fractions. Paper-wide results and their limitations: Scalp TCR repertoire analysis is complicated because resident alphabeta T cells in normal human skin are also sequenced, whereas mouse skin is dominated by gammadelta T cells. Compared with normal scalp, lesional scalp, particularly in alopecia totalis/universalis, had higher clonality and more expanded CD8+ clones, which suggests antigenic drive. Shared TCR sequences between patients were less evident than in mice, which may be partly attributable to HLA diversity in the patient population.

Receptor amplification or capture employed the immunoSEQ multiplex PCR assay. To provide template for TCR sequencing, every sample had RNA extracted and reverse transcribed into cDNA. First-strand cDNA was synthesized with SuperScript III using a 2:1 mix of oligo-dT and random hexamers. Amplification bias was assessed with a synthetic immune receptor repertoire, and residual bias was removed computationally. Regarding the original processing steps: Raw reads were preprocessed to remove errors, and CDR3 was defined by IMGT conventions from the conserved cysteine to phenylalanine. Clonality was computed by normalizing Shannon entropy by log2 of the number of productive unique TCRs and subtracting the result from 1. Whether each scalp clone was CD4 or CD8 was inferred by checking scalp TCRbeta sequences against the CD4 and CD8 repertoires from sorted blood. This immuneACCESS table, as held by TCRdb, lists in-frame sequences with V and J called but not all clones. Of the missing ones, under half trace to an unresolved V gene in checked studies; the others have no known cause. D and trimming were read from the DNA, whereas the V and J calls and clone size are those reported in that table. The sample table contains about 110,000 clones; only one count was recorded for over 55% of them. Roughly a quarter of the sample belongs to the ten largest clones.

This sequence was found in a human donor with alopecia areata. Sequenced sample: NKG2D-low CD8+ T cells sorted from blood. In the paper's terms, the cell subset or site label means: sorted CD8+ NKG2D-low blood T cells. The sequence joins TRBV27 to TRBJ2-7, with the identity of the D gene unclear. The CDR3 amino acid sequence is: CASSLWGTEQYF. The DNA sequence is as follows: TGTGCCAGCAGTTTATGGGGAACCGAGCAGTACTTC.